Listed here are 10 T cell receptor beta chains from one sample, sequenced in a study of blood T cell repertoires in COVID-19. Method: immunoSEQ multiplex PCR; TCRdb's copy keeps in-frame clones and lacks some. Here the sample spans 350,000 to 450,000 clones, more than 70% being singletons. The sequenced material came from PBMCs or T cells enriched from blood (not recorded which). These receptors all stem from a man between 35 and 55 years old in a cohort exposed to, infected with or recovered from COVID-19 (not recorded which).

The J gene is TRBJ2-7, the V gene TRBV7-8; TRBD1 matches 7 bases. V was pared by 5 bases and J by 7 bases, with 8 bases of the junction left unmatched. CDR3 length equals 13 residues. CDR1 SGHVS and CDR2 FQNEAQ come from the germline V gene. The CDR3 is CASSKTGTREQYF. In DNA, the CDR3 is TGTGCCAGCAGCAAGACAGGGACCCGTGAGCAGTACTTC.

The chain carries TRBV27 and TRBJ1-5; no reliable D call. The V gene's germline CDR1 is MNHEY and CDR2 SMNVEV (reference sequence). The CDR3 is made up of 13 amino acids. The V end was cut by 2 bases, the J end by 4 bases, with 6 bases between. The chain's CDR3 is CASSLGKNQPQHF. CDR3 bases: TGTGCCAGCAGTTTAGGCAAGAATCAGCCCCAGCATTTT.

This clone was recorded a few times. A much larger clone is a single base away; this may be a read error. This sequence joins TRBV5-4 and TRBJ1-1; D not certain. Per germline, CDR1 SGHNT and CDR2 YYREEE (reference sequence). Trimming pared 0 bases from V and 1 base from J, leaving 4 bases between. There are 13 residues in the CDR3. CDR3 in amino acids: CASSLAGNTEAFF. CDR3 DNA sequence: TGTGCCAGCAGCTTGGCGGGGAACACTGAAGCTTTCTTT.

V and J are TRBV27 and TRBJ2-2, with TRBD2 matching 8 bases. The CDR3 is 18 residues long. The V gene's germline CDR1 is MNHEY and CDR2 SMNVEV (reference sequence). Trimming cost V 7 bases and J 6 bases; bases outside gene matches: 19. CDR3 in DNA: TGTGCCAGCATTCTACCGGGACTAGGTCGAGTTCAGGCCGGGGAGCTGTTTTTT. Protein product: CASILPGLGRVQAGELFF.

V and J are TRBV9 and TRBJ1-4; D may be TRBD1 (6 bases). Trimming took off 3 bases at V and 2 bases at J, with 8 bases between the two ends. Germline CDR1 reads SGDLS; CDR2 reads YYNGEE. CDR3 length: 14 amino acids. CDR3 loop: CASSATGTNEKLFF. As DNA, the CDR3 is TGTGCCAGCAGCGCGACAGGTACTAATGAAAAACTGTTTTTT. The full variable domain, completed using reference TRBV9 and TRBJ1-4, is DSGVTQTPKHLITATGQRVTLRCSPRSGDLSVYWYQQSLDQGLQFLIQYYNGEERAKGNILERFSAQQFPDLHSELNLSSLELGDSALYFCASSATGTNEKLFFGSGTQLSVL.

V is TRBV5-4 and J is TRBJ1-4, with 7 bases aligning to TRBD1. The CDR3 spans 14 residues. CDR1 is SGHNT, CDR2 YYREEE, per germline (reference sequence). V trimming: 2 bases; J trimming: 5 bases; junction bases outside the gene matches: 3. In DNA, the CDR3 is TGTGCCAGCAGCTTTGGGGGACAGAATGAAAAACTGTTTTTT. Translated: CASSFGGQNEKLFF.

The CDR3 DNA reads as TGTGCCAGCAGTTCAGGGTATCTAAACACTGAAGCTTTCTTT. Translation gives CASSSGYLNTEAFF. The V call is TRBV27, the J call TRBJ1-1; perhaps TRBD1 as D (5 bases). V was trimmed by 4 bases and J by 2 bases, leaving 11 bases between them. This CDR3 is 14 amino acids long. Germline V lookup: CDR1 MNHEY, CDR2 SMNVEV (reference sequence).

This clone was counted between two and nine times. The chain combines TRBV28 with TRBJ2-1; TRBD2 matches at 11 bases. The CDR3 contains 17 residues. The J segment lost 12 bases and the V segment lost 6 bases, leaving 19 bases of the junction unmatched. Germline V gene sequence: CDR1 MDHEN, CDR2 SYDVKM. The CDR3 here is CASSLGQPGTSGIRQFF. The CDR3 DNA reads TGTGCCAGCAGCTTGGGACAGCCCGGGACTAGCGGTATTCGGCAGTTCTTC.

V gene TRBV11-2 combines with J gene TRBJ1-6; D remains unclear. The CDR3 contains 14 residues. Germline CDR1 is SGHAT and CDR2 is FQNNGV. Trimming removed 3 bases from V and 9 bases from J, with 12 bases in between. CDR3 sequence (DNA): TGTGCCAGCAGCTTCGGACTGGAGGGTTCACCCCTCCACTTT. Its translation is CASSFGLEGSPLHF.

V gene TRBV15 combines with J gene TRBJ2-3; perhaps TRBD2 as D (5 bases). CDR3 length: 17 amino acids. Trimming left V 1 base short and J 0 bases short, with 14 bases between. Germline V CDR1 and CDR2: LNHNV, YYDKDF (reference sequence). CDR3 nucleotide sequence: TGTGCCACCAGCAGAGGGTTCCGAGCGGATAGCACAGATACGCAGTATTTT. It translates to CATSRGFRADSTDTQYF.